The rows below give T cell receptor beta chains drawn from one sample of a study of cytomegalovirus exposure and HLA in healthy donors. TCRdb's copy holds only in-frame clones and misses some; the assay was immunoSEQ multiplex PCR. The sample contains 140,000 or so clones, 78% of which appear only once. Material: PBMCs. The receptors were gathered from a female donor in good health and CMV-seronegative. CDR3s include the opening cysteine and the closing phenylalanine or tryptophan. Fields, in order: V gene, J gene, D gene, clone size, CDR3 DNA, CDR3 protein. A D gene is named only where the DNA matches it firmly. Size tells how often a clone was seen (once, few, many) or the class of an expanded clone, and some rows leave it out.

TRBV7-8	TRBJ2-5	TRBD2	NA	TGTGCCAGCAGCTTTATACTAGCGGGACAAGAGACCCAGTACTTC	CASSFILAGQETQYF
TRBV5-1	TRBJ2-7	TRBD2	NA	TGCGCCAGCAGCCCGGACGGGACTACAACCTACGAGCAGTACTTC	CASSPDGTTTYEQYF
TRBV7-9	TRBJ2-3	NA	NA	TGTGCCAGCAGCTTAGTAGAGGCCCCGCAGTATTTT	CASSLVEAPQYF
TRBV21-1	TRBJ2-7	NA	few	TGTGCCAGCAGCACCGGGACAGGGACCGAGCAGTACTTC	CASSTGTGTEQYF
TRBV30	TRBJ2-7	NA	NA	TGTGCCTGGACGGGGGGCGGGAACTCCTACGAGCAGTACTTC	CAWTGGGNSYEQYF
TRBV20-1	TRBJ2-5	NA	NA	TGCAGTGCTACCCCACAAGAGACCCAGTACTTC	CSATPQETQYF
TRBV28	TRBJ1-6	NA	NA	TGTGCCAGCAGAGTAGGAGGGGCCTTAGTCCCCAATTCACCCCTCCACTTT	CASRVGGALVPNSPLHF
TRBV9	TRBJ2-3	NA	NA	TGTGCCAGCAGCGTAGCGGTAGCTAACACAGATACGCAGTATTTT	CASSVAVANTDTQYF
TRBV5-1	TRBJ2-7	NA	NA	TGCGCCAGCAGCTTTGACGGGATAGTGTACGAGCAGTACTTC	CASSFDGIVYEQYF
TRBV6-5	TRBJ2-7	TRBD1	NA	TGTGCCAGCTATCTGCGATCGGGACAGGGAGGCGAGCAGTACTTC	CASYLRSGQGGEQYF
TRBV27	TRBJ1-1	NA	once	TGTGCCAGCAGTCCAAAACCCCGGGGGGGGGATGAAGCTTTCTTT	CASSPKPRGGDEAFF
TRBV7-3	TRBJ2-1	TRBD2	NA	TGTGCCAGCAGCTTAAGTAGCGGGAGGGCCGGTATTCAAAATGAGCAGTTCTTC	CASSLSSGRAGIQNEQFF
TRBV9	TRBJ1-1	NA	few	TGTGCCAGCAGCGTTGGGACTTACACTGAAGCTTTCTTT	CASSVGTYTEAFF
TRBV7-9	TRBJ1-2	NA	NA	TGTGCCAGCAGCTTGTCCAGGGACTATGGCTACACCTTC	CASSLSRDYGYTF
TRBV4-3	TRBJ2-3	NA	many	TGCGCCAGCAGCCAAGAAACTCAGGCCACAGATACGCAGTATTTT	CASSQETQATDTQYF
TRBV5-1	TRBJ1-2	NA	NA	TGCGCCAGCAGCTTGGACATCGTCTATGGCTACACCTTC	CASSLDIVYGYTF
TRBV5-4	TRBJ2-2	TRBD1	NA	TGTGCCAGCAGCCCGGGGACAGGTACCGGGGAGCTGTTTTTT	CASSPGTGTGELFF
TRBV13	TRBJ1-5	NA	once	TGTGCCAGCAGCTCCGGGAATCAGCCCCAGCATTTT	CASSSGNQPQHF